This T cell receptor (beta chain) emerged from a study of blood T cell repertoires in COVID-19. Study-level information: Samples taken during acute and convalescent COVID-19 were collected in the United States, Italy and Spain.

Trimming removed 3 bases at V and 6 bases at J, with 3 bases between. There are 12 residues in the CDR3. Methods used by the authors: Estimates of nucleated cell counts were drawn from the amplification of reference gene primers. Clones were read by immunoSEQ multiplex PCR, and TCRdb kept only the in-frame ones, dropping some. That table furnishes V, J and clone size, whereas the DNA furnished D and trimming. This table has about 210,000 clones, roughly 81% appearing once. This chain connects TRBV12-3 or TRBV12-4 to TRBJ1-6; no clear D gene. The specimen sequenced was peripheral blood. The TCR originated in a woman between 50 and 59 years old with active or convalescent COVID-19. The CDR3 DNA sequence: TGTGCCAGCAGTTTCAGTAATTCACCCCTCCACTTT. Its protein is CASSFSNSPLHF.